This T cell receptor beta chain appears in the sequencing data of a study of T cells of healthy individuals. This CDR3 comprises 13 residues. Trimming shortened V by 4 bases and J by 2 bases, and 8 bases separated the two germline ends. Per the germline V gene, CDR1 is MGHDK and CDR2 is SYGVNS. TCRdb reprocessed the 5' RACE reads via MiXCR and lists one record per CDR3 protein. Among about 53,000 distinct CDR3 sequences listed, about 14% were seen once. J is TRBJ2-5 and V is TRBV25-1; D not resolved. The receptor was isolated from a human donor in good health. The CDR3 nucleotides are TGTGCCAGCAGTGGCGGCAGTCAAGAGACCCAGTACTTC. Amino acids: CASSGGSQETQYF.